These T cell receptor beta chains were read from a single sample in a study of cytomegalovirus exposure and HLA in healthy donors. The assay was immunoSEQ multiplex PCR, and TCRdb's table has in-frame clones only and misses some. The repertoire holds approximately 130,000 clones, with over 65% as singletons. Sequencing was carried out using PBMCs. The receptors were gathered from a man aged 40-55 years in good health and CMV-seronegative. Both conserved end residues are part of each CDR3. A D gene is named only where the DNA matches it firmly. Clone size is not always given. Where it is, it says once, few, many or a class for expanded clones.

>-|TRBJ2-1|TRBV7-7|few
CASALSSGNEQFF
TGTGCTAGCGCCCTTTCGAGCGGGAATGAGCAGTTCTTC
>-|TRBJ1-2|TRBV9|-
CASSSRDGYTF
TGTGCCAGCAGCTCCAGGGATGGCTACACCTTC
>TRBD1|TRBJ2-7|TRBV7-9|once
CASRDRDNYEQYF
TGTGCCAGTCGGGACAGGGATAACTACGAGCAGTACTTC
>-|TRBJ1-1|TRBV4-3|-
CASSQYSGRVTTEAFF
TGCGCCAGCAGCCAATATTCGGGCAGGGTGACCACTGAAGCTTTCTTT
>TRBD2|TRBJ2-7|TRBV27|-
CASSLRQREGPYEQYF
TGTGCCAGCAGTTTGAGACAGCGGGAGGGTCCCTACGAGCAGTACTTC
>-|TRBJ2-4|TRBV7-2|-
CASSLDAQGRNQYF
TGTGCCAGCAGCTTAGATGCACAGGGAAGGAATCAGTACTTC
>-|TRBJ2-7|TRBV6-6|-
CASYGQYEQYF
TGTGCCAGCTATGGACAGTACGAGCAGTACTTC
>-|TRBJ2-7|TRBV5-8|-
CASSRGLSSYEQYF
TGTGCCAGCAGCAGGGGCCTAAGCTCCTACGAGCAGTACTTC
>-|TRBJ1-1|TRBV30|once
CAWMAGPSTEAFF
TGTGCCTGGATGGCGGGTCCTTCAACTGAAGCTTTCTTT
>TRBD2|TRBJ2-7|TRBV10-3|-
CAISEGTSDSYEQYF
TGTGCCATCTCCGAAGGGACTAGCGACTCCTACGAGCAGTACTTC
>TRBD1|TRBJ1-4|TRBV5-1|-
CASSLIGQGEKLFF
TGCGCCAGCAGCTTGATTGGACAGGGGGAAAAACTGTTTTTT
>-|TRBJ2-1|TRBV7-2|few
CASSSPGKYNEQFF
TGTGCCAGCAGCTCCCCGGGGAAGTACAATGAGCAGTTCTTC
>TRBD1|TRBJ2-7|TRBV10-1|-
CAISGQGNPFYEQYF
TGCGCCATCTCGGGACAGGGGAATCCCTTCTACGAGCAGTACTTC
>TRBD1|TRBJ2-7|TRBV4-3|-
CASSLSGTGSYEQYF
TGCGCCAGCAGCCTATCCGGGACAGGCAGTTACGAGCAGTACTTC
>-|TRBJ2-7|TRBV11-2|-
CASSLSLTSYEQYF
TGTGCCAGCAGCTTAAGCCTAACTTCCTACGAGCAGTACTTC
>TRBD1|TRBJ2-5|TRBV7-2|once
CASSSMGQPQETQYF
TGTGCCAGCAGCTCAATGGGACAGCCACAAGAGACCCAGTACTTC
>TRBD2|TRBJ2-1|TRBV30|-
CAWNSGTYNEQFF
TGTGCCTGGAACAGCGGGACTTACAATGAGCAGTTCTTC
>TRBD1|TRBJ2-5|TRBV5-1|-
CASSAGGGETQYF
TGCGCCAGCAGCGCAGGGGGTGGAGAGACCCAGTACTTC
>-|TRBJ2-1|TRBV23-1|-
CASSQSFQPAGKNNEQFF
TGCGCCAGCAGTCAATCGTTCCAACCGGCAGGGAAAAACAATGAGCAGTTCTTC
>-|TRBJ1-4|TRBV5-6|-
CASSLETGDNEKLFF
TGTGCCAGCAGCTTGGAGACAGGCGATAATGAAAAACTGTTTTTT
>-|TRBJ2-7|TRBV4-3|-
CASSLRSSYEQYF
TGCGCCAGCAGCCTCAGGTCGTCATACGAGCAGTACTTC
>TRBD2|TRBJ2-3|TRBV7-2|-
CASSLAGAGGLEDTQYF
TGTGCCAGCAGCTTAGCGGGAGCGGGGGGGCTTGAAGATACGCAGTATTTT
>-|TRBJ1-5|TRBV27|-
CASRSGVSNQPQHF
TGTGCCAGCAGATCAGGGGTGAGCAATCAGCCCCAGCATTTT
>-|TRBJ2-7|TRBV7-3|-
CASAAQASYEQYF
TGTGCCAGCGCGGCACAGGCCTCCTACGAGCAGTACTTC
>TRBD1|TRBJ2-1|TRBV19|-
CASGDSSYNEQFF
TGTGCCAGTGGGGACAGCTCCTACAATGAGCAGTTCTTC
>-|TRBJ1-5|TRBV19|-
CASSEQGNQPQHF
TGTGCCAGTAGTGAGCAGGGCAATCAGCCCCAGCATTTT
>-|TRBJ1-2|TRBV5-1|-
CASSLEAGANYGYTF
TGCGCCAGCAGCTTGGAGGCCGGAGCTAACTATGGCTACACCTTC
>TRBD1|TRBJ1-2|TRBV27|few
CASSLGGQLAYGYTF
TGTGCCAGCAGTTTAGGGGGACAGCTGGCCTATGGCTACACCTTC
>TRBD2|TRBJ2-5|TRBV29-1|few
CSVPGLAGVGETQYF
TGCAGCGTTCCGGGACTAGCGGGAGTGGGCGAGACCCAGTACTTC